Described below is a single TCR beta chain sequence and its context. Its antigen is currently unknown. The data were obtained in a study of T-cell memory formation after mild COVID-19. Overall study: Clusters of TCRs were largely donor specific.

Broader study findings: Researchers report contracting CD4+ clones mostly in CM and EM, with CD8+ clones in EMRA. Some clones that responded turned up in pre-infection memory, which suggests that cross-reactive memory joined in.

TCRdb redid the calling of the 5' RACE reads with MiXCR, one entry per CDR3 protein. The table records under 300,000 distinct CDR3 sequences, roughly 9.4% of them present only once. Sequences were obtained from PBMCs or a T cell subset sorted from them (not recorded which). This receptor was obtained from a man aged 18 to 30 who had mild COVID-19 (a few samples of this study predate the infection). Cell type and time point are not known.

The CDR3 protein is CATDTGGLSNTQYF. Written as DNA, the CDR3 is TGTGCCACCGACACGGGGGGGCTGTCGAATACGCAGTATTTT. This rearrangement joins TRBV10-3 to TRBJ2-3; 8 nucleotides align to TRBD2. Per germline, CDR1 ENHRY and CDR2 SYGVKD. Trimming removed 10 bases from V and 7 bases from J; junction bases left unmatched: 13. The CDR3 is made up of 14 amino acids.